Shown below are 3 T cell receptor beta chains from a single sample sequenced in a study of blood T cell repertoires in COVID-19. Libraries were prepared by immunoSEQ multiplex PCR; TCRdb keeps only in-frame clonotypes and omits some of them. The sample carries about 210,000 clones, roughly 84% recorded once. Material for sequencing was PBMCs or T cells enriched from blood (not recorded which). All receptors derive from a man aged 30-40 years in a cohort exposed to, infected with or recovered from COVID-19 (not recorded which).

In DNA, the CDR3 is TGTGCCAGCAGTTCGAGGGACAGGGGGCTTTTAATTTCACCCCTCCACTTT. Encoded protein: CASSSRDRGLLISPLHF. This chain links TRBV28 with TRBJ1-6, with 12 bases fitting TRBD1. Germline loops: CDR1 MDHEN, CDR2 SYDVKM. The CDR3 has 17 amino acids. V was clipped by 4 bases and J by 9 bases; unmatched bases: 10.

J is TRBJ2-1 and V is TRBV15; 8 positions agree with TRBD1. This CDR3 is 14 amino acids long. Germline V gene sequence: CDR1 LNHNV, CDR2 YYDKDF (reference sequence). J was trimmed by 4 bases and V by 4 bases; bases with no gene match: 3. CDR3 protein: CATSKDRAYNEQFF. CDR3 sequence (DNA): TGTGCCACCAGCAAGGACAGGGCTTACAATGAGCAGTTCTTC.

This chain connects TRBV10-3 to TRBJ2-1; TRBD2 matches 14 bases. The germline V gene has CDR1 ENHRY and CDR2 SYGVKD. The CDR3 contains 18 residues. V lost 6 bases, J lost 6 bases, and 13 bases stayed unmatched. The CDR3 reads CAISAGTPGTSGSNEQFF. The CDR3 DNA sequence: TGTGCCATCAGCGCGGGGACACCAGGGACTAGCGGGAGCAATGAGCAGTTCTTC.